A single sample gave rise to the 3 T cell receptor beta chains below, sequenced in a study of T cells after yellow fever vaccination. MiXCR, applied by TCRdb to the 5' RACE reads, yields one record per CDR3 protein. There are around 340,000 distinct CDR3 sequences in the sample; approximately 12% occur only once, and 3.2% lies in the top ten. The sequenced sample was CD4+ T cells sorted from PBMCs, obtained 15 days after the yellow fever booster vaccination. These receptors were taken from a young man who received the YFV17D yellow fever vaccine.

The table lists this clonotype with many counts. The chain is built from TRBV9 and TRBJ2-5; D is undetermined. The CDR3 sequence is 13 residues long. V shed 2 bases and J shed 1 base, with 6 bases lying between them. Per germline, CDR1 SGDLS and CDR2 YYNGEE. CDR3 region: CASSVGTQETQYF. The CDR3 coding sequence is TGTGCCAGCAGCGTGGGAACCCAAGAGACCCAGTACTTC.

This clonotype turned up a few times. The CDR3 region has the DNA TGTGCCAGCAGCTATACGGGGACAGGGCAAGAGACCCAGTACTTC. Translating gives CASSYTGTGQETQYF. This chain connects TRBV5-4 to TRBJ2-5, with 9 bases lining up with TRBD1. Trimming at V came to 3 bases and at J to 2 bases, leaving 5 bases not matched to a gene. In germline, CDR1 is SGHNT, CDR2 YYREEE (reference sequence). The CDR3 runs to 15 residues.

In its sample, this clonotype was seen a few times. The chain couples TRBV20-1 to TRBJ2-1; D is possibly TRBD1 (5 bases). V was cut by 5 bases and J by 2 bases, with 13 bases left in between. The CDR3 spans 14 residues. Germline lookup yields CDR1 DFQATT and CDR2 SNEGSKA (reference sequence). The CDR3 sequence is CSAGHARTYNEQFF. In DNA, the CDR3 is TGCAGTGCTGGACACGCGCGGACCTACAATGAGCAGTTCTTC.